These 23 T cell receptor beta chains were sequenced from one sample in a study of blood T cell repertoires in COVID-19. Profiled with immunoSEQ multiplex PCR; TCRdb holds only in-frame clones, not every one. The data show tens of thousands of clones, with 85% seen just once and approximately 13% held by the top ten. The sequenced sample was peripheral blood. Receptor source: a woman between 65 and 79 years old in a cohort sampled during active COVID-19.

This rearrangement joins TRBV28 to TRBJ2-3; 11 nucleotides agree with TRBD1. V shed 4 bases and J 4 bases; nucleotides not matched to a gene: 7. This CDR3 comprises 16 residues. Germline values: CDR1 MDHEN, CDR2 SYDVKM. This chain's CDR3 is CASSSPGDRGSDTQYF. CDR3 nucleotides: TGTGCCAGCAGTTCACCGGGGGACAGGGGGTCAGATACGCAGTATTTT.

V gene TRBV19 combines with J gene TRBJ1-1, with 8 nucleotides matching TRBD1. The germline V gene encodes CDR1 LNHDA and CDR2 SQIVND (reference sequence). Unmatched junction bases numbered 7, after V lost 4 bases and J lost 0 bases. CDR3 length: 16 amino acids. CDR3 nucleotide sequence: TGTGCCAGTAGTACAGGGGGCGATCGGATGAACACTGAAGCTTTCTTT. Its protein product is CASSTGGDRMNTEAFF.

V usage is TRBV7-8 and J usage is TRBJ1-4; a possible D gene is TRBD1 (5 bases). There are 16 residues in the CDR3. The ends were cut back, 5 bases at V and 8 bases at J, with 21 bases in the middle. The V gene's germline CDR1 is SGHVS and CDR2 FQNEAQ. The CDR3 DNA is TGTGCCAGCAGCGCCGGGCCTACGGGGGTAAAAGAAAAACTGTTTTTT. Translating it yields CASSAGPTGVKEKLFF.

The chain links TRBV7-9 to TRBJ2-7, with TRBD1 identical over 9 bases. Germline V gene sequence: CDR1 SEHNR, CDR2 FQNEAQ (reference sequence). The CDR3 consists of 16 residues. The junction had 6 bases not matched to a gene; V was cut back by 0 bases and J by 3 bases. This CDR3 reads CASSLADRGKYYEQYF. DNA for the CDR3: TGTGCCAGCAGCTTAGCCGACAGGGGGAAATACTACGAGCAGTACTTC.

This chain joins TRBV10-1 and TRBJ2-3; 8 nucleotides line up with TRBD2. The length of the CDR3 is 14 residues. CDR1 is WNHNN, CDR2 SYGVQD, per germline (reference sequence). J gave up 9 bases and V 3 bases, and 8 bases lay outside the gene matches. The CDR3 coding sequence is TGCGCCAGCAGTGAACTAGCGGACTCCCAAACGCAGTATTTT. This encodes CASSELADSQTQYF.

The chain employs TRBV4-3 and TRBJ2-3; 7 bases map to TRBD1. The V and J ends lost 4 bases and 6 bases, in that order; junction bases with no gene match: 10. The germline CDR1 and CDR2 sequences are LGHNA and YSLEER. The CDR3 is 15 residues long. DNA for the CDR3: TGCGCCAGCAGCCCCGGACAGGTCAAATCGGATACGCAGTATTTT. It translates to CASSPGQVKSDTQYF.

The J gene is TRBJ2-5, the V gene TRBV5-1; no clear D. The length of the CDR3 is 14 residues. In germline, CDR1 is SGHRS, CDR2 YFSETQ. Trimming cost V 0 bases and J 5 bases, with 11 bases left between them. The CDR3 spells CASSLASVRETQYF. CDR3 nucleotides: TGCGCCAGCAGCTTGGCCTCAGTCCGCGAGACCCAGTACTTC.

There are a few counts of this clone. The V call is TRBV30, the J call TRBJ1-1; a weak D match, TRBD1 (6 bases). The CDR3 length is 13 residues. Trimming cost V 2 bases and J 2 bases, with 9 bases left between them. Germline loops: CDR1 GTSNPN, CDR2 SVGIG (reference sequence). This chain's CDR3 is CAWSTTGNTEAFF. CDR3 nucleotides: TGTGCCTGGAGTACGACAGGAAACACTGAAGCTTTCTTT.

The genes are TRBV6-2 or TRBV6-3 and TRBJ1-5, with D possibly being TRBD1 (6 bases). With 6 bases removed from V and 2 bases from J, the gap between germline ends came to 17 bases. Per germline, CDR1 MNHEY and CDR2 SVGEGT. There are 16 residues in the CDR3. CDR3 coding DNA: TGTGCCAGCAGCCCGAAACAAACAGGGCGCAATCAGCCCCAGCATTTT. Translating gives CASSPKQTGRNQPQHF.

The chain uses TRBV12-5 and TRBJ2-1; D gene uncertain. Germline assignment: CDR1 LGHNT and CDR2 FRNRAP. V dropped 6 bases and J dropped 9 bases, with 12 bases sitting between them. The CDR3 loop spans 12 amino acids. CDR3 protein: CASGIAVGEQFF. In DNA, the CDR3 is TGTGCTAGTGGGATCGCGGTCGGTGAGCAGTTCTTC.

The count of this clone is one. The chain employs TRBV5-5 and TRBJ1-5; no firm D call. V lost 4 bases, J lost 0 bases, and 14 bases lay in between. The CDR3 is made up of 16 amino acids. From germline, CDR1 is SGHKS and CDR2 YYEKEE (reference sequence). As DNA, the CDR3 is TGTGCCAGCAGCCGAAACAGAGAATATAGCAATCAGCCCCAGCATTTT. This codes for CASSRNREYSNQPQHF.

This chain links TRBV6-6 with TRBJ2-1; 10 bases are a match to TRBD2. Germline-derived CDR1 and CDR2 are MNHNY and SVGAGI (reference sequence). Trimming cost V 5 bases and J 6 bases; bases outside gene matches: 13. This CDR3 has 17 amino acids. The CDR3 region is CASSRAPPGLASNEQFF. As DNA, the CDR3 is TGTGCCAGCAGTCGCGCCCCCCCGGGACTAGCGAGCAATGAGCAGTTCTTC.

CDR3 in DNA: TGTGCCAGCAGCACCTTACAGGGGAGGAATGAGCAGTTCTTC. Amino acid sequence: CASSTLQGRNEQFF. J is TRBJ2-1 and V is TRBV5-5, with D possibly matching TRBD1 (7 bases). This CDR3 is 14 amino acids long. V was shortened by 4 bases and J by 7 bases, with 15 bases between the two germline ends. Germline V gives CDR1 SGHKS, CDR2 YYEKEE (reference sequence).

CDR3 sequence (DNA): TGCGCCAGCAGCTTTCCGGGGACTAGCGGGAGGTCCAACAATGAGCAGTTCTTC. Translating it yields CASSFPGTSGRSNNEQFF. This sequence joins TRBV5-1 and TRBJ2-1, with 15 bases lining up with TRBD2. V gave up 2 bases and J gave up 5 bases; unmatched junction bases: 8. The CDR3 extends over 18 amino acids. CDR1 is SGHRS, CDR2 YFSETQ, per germline.

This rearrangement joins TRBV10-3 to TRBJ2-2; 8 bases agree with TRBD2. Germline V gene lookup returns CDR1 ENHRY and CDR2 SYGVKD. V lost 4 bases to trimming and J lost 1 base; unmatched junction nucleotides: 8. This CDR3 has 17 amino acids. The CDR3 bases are TGTGCCATCAGTGCTAGTTTCGCGGGAGGGAACACCGGGGAGCTGTTTTTT. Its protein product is CAISASFAGGNTGELFF.

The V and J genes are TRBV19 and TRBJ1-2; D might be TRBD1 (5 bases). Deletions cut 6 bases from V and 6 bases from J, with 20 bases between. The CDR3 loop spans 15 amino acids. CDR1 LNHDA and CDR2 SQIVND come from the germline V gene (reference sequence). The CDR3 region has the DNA TGTGCCAGTAGACCCTACACGCCGACAGAGGATGGCTACACCTTC. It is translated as CASRPYTPTEDGYTF.

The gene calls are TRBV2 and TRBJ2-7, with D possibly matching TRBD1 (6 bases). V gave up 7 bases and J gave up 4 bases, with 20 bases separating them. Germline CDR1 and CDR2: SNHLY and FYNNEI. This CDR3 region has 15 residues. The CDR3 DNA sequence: TGTGCCAGCAATCTCCGGGACACCCAGGCTTACGAGCAGTACTTC. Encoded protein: CASNLRDTQAYEQYF.

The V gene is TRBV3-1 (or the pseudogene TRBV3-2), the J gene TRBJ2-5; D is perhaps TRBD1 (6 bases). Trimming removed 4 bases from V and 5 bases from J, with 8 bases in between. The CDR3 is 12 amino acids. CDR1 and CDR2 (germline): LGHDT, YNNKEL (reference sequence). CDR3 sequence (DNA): TGTGCCAGCAGCCGTACAGGGGAGACCCAGTACTTC. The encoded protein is CASSRTGETQYF.

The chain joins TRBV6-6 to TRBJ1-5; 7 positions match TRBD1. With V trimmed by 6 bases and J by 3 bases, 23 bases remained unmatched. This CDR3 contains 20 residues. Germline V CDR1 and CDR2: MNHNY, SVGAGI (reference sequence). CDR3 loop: CASSLLSPFSGGISNQPQHF. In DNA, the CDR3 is TGTGCCAGCAGCCTACTATCCCCTTTTTCAGGGGGGATTTCCAATCAGCCCCAGCATTTT.

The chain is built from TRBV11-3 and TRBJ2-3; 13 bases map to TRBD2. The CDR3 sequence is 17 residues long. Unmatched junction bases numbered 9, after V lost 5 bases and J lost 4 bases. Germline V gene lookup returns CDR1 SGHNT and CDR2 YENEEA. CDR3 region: CASSPRTSGRVADTQYF. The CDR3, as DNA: TGTGCCAGCAGCCCCCGGACTAGCGGGAGAGTCGCAGATACGCAGTATTTT.

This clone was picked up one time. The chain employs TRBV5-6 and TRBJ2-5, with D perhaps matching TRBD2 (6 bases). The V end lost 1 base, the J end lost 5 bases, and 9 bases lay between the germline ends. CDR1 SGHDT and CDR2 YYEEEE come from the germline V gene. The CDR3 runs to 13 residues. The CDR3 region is CASSLTGSETQYF. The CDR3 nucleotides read TGTGCCAGCAGCTTGACCGGGAGTGAGACCCAGTACTTC.

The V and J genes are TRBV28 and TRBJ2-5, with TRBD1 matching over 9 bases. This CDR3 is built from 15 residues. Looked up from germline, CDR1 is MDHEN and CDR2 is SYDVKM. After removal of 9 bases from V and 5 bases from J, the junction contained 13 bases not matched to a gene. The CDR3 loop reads CASLGAQGAGETQYF. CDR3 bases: TGTGCCAGTCTGGGGGCACAGGGGGCAGGGGAGACCCAGTACTTC.

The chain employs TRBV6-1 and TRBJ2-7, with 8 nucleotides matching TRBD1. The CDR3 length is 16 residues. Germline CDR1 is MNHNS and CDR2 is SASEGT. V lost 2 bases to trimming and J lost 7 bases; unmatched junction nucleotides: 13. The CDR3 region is CASSESPTGGTGEQYF. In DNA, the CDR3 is TGTGCCAGCAGTGAAAGCCCAACAGGGGGAACAGGGGAGCAGTACTTC.